The 22 T cell receptor beta chains listed next were all sequenced from one sample in a study of cytomegalovirus exposure and HLA in healthy donors. Vbeta (60) and Jbeta (13) primers were used in the PCR. Measured with immunoSEQ multiplex PCR; TCRdb has only the in-frame clones, and not every one. The sample carries about 160,000 clones, around three quarters recorded once. Sequenced input: PBMCs. Source of these receptors: a man aged 50 to 59 in good health and CMV-seropositive.

The chain has TRBV6-5 and TRBJ2-2; D is perhaps TRBD2 (5 bases). Germline V CDR1 and CDR2: MNHEY, SVGAGI. The CDR3 runs to 12 residues. The V gene lost 5 bases and the J gene lost 7 bases, with 8 bases spanning the gap. The CDR3 coding sequence is TGTGCCAGCAGTCGGGGTTACGGGGAGCTGTTTTTT. Amino acids: CASSRGYGELFF.

The CDR3 DNA reads TGCGCCAGCAGCTCCCGGCTTAGCGGGGGGGCCCCCAATGAGCAGTTCTTC. It encodes CASSSRLSGGAPNEQFF. J is TRBJ2-1 and V is TRBV5-1; 11 nucleotides match TRBD2. CDR3 size: 17 residues. V shed 3 bases and J 6 bases; nucleotides not matched to a gene: 11. The germline gives CDR1 SGHRS, CDR2 YFSETQ.

In this sample, this clone turned up a few times. This chain links TRBV4-3 with TRBJ2-3; 7 positions agree with TRBD2. The CDR3 consists of 18 residues. Germline V gene lookup returns CDR1 LGHNA and CDR2 YSLEER. V gave up 1 base and J gave up 0 bases; unmatched junction bases: 10. Here the CDR3 DNA reads TGCGCCAGCAGCCAAGGTGAGAGCGGGGTACTCAGCACAGATACGCAGTATTTT. Translating gives CASSQGESGVLSTDTQYF.

This chain joins TRBV21-1 and TRBJ1-2; the table's D call, TRBD1, has no DNA check behind it. TRBV21-1 constitutes a pseudogene. The CDR3 length is 17 residues. The CDR3 DNA is TGTGCCAGCAGCAAAGGTTACAGTTCGCCTCTTAACTATGGCTACACCTTC. Protein product: CASSKGYSSPLNYGYTF.

The rearrangement uses TRBV11-2 and TRBJ1-6; possibly TRBD1 for D (5 bases). Trimming took 1 base from V and 4 from J, leaving 11 bases between them. The germline V gene has CDR1 SGHAT and CDR2 FQNNGV. The CDR3 contains 16 residues. The CDR3 reads CASSLAATVYNSPLHF. In DNA, the CDR3 is TGTGCCAGCAGCTTAGCCGCGACAGTGTATAATTCACCCCTCCACTTT.

The V call is TRBV25-1, the J call TRBJ1-6, with TRBD1 as a possible D gene (6 bases). The CDR3 contains 15 residues. Deletions cut 5 bases from V and 8 bases from J, with 16 bases between. CDR1 is MGHDK, CDR2 SYGVNS, per germline. CDR3 DNA sequence: TGTGCCAGCAGTACAATGCAGGGGATTGATTCACCCCTCCACTTT. Protein: CASSTMQGIDSPLHF.

This clone was seen a single time. The rearrangement uses TRBV7-2 and TRBJ1-1; D perhaps matches TRBD1 (5 bases). CDR1 SGHTA and CDR2 FQGNSA come from the germline V gene. CDR3 length: 15 residues. V was trimmed by 1 base and J by 4 bases, leaving 13 bases between them. The CDR3 sequence is CASSLVYGGSTEAFF. CDR3 DNA sequence: TGTGCCAGCAGCTTAGTTTATGGGGGGAGCACTGAAGCTTTCTTT.

CDR3 protein: CASSLDLGGSYGYTF. The CDR3 DNA sequence: TGTGCCAGCAGCTTAGACCTGGGCGGGAGCTATGGCTACACCTTC. The chain carries TRBV7-9 and TRBJ1-2; the D is unclear. CDR3 length: 15 residues. Germline assignment: CDR1 SEHNR and CDR2 FQNEAQ (reference sequence). V gave up 1 base and J gave up 4 bases, with 13 bases separating them.

The V call is TRBV18, the J call TRBJ2-7; 7 bases match TRBD1. In germline, CDR1 is KGHSH, CDR2 LQKENI. This CDR3 has 14 amino acids. Trimming took 3 bases from V and 5 from J; bases not matched to a gene: 7. CDR3 nucleotides: TGTGCCAGCTCACCTCGACAGGGATTGGACGAGCAGTACTTC. This translates into CASSPRQGLDEQYF.

The V gene is TRBV27, the J gene TRBJ2-1, with 7 bases aligning to TRBD1. The CDR3 extends over 14 amino acids. With 5 bases clipped from V and 4 bases from J, the junction kept 5 bases outside the gene matches. Germline V CDR1 and CDR2: MNHEY, SMNVEV (reference sequence). The CDR3 reads CASSRGQPYNEQFF. The CDR3 DNA follows: TGTGCCAGCAGTCGGGGACAGCCTTACAATGAGCAGTTCTTC.

The chain uses TRBV4-3 and TRBJ1-4, with a tentative D call TRBD1 (6 bases). Germline V CDR1 and CDR2: LGHNA, YSLEER. This CDR3 contains 14 residues. The germline V and J ends were trimmed by 3 bases and 4 bases, with 9 bases remaining between them. CDR3 DNA sequence: TGCGCCAGCAGCCAGACAGGTCTTAATGAAAAACTGTTTTTT. It yields the protein CASSQTGLNEKLFF.

V and J are TRBV5-8 and TRBJ2-7; the match to TRBD1 covers 7 bases. With 6 bases clipped from V and 0 bases from J, the junction kept 3 bases outside the gene matches. The CDR3 has 13 residues. The germline V gene encodes CDR1 SGHTS and CDR2 YDEGEE. CDR3 amino acids: CASTWDSSYEQYF. CDR3 nucleotides: TGTGCCAGCACTTGGGACAGCTCCTACGAGCAGTACTTC.

The CDR3 coding sequence is TGTGCCAGCAGCTTTGGGGACTCCTCTTACAATGAGCAGTTCTTC. Translation: CASSFGDSSYNEQFF. The chain carries TRBV7-6 and TRBJ2-1; possible D gene TRBD2, 6 bases. With 3 bases removed from V and 4 bases from J, the gap between germline ends came to 13 bases. Per the germline V gene, CDR1 is SGHVS and CDR2 is FNYEAQ. The CDR3 covers 15 residues.

The genes are TRBV5-1 and TRBJ2-5; D may be TRBD2 (6 bases). Germline V gene lookup returns CDR1 SGHRS and CDR2 YFSETQ. The CDR3 has 14 amino acids. The V and J ends lost 1 base and 4 bases respectively, with 11 bases between them. CDR3 sequence (DNA): TGCGCCAGCAGCTTGTCAGCCGGGGGAGAGACCCAGTACTTC. Translated, it gives CASSLSAGGETQYF. The full variable domain, with the rest looked up from reference TRBV5-1 and TRBJ2-5, is KAGVTQTPRYLIKTRGQQVTLSCSPISGHRSVSWYQQTPGQGLQFLFEYFSETQRNKGNFPGRFSGRQFSNSRSEMNVSTLELGDSALYLCASSLSAGGETQYFGPGTRLLVL.

The CDR3 is CASSGTASSYNEQFF. In DNA form, the CDR3 reads TGCGCCAGCAGCGGGACAGCTTCCTCCTACAATGAGCAGTTCTTC. The V and J genes are TRBV5-1 and TRBJ2-1, with TRBD1 matching over 7 bases. This CDR3 has 15 residues. The germline gives CDR1 SGHRS, CDR2 YFSETQ. V lost 4 bases to trimming and J lost 0 bases; unmatched junction nucleotides: 4.

The V call is TRBV7-2, the J call TRBJ1-1, with a weak D call TRBD1 (6 bases). V lost 3 bases to trimming and J lost 2 bases, with 10 bases between them. Looked up from germline, CDR1 is SGHTA and CDR2 is FQGNSA. This CDR3 has 14 amino acids. In DNA, the CDR3 is TGTGCCAGCAGCTTCACAGGGTCTAACACTGAAGCTTTCTTT. It is translated as CASSFTGSNTEAFF.

The CDR3: CASSLSGGSGNSPLHF. CDR3 in DNA: TGTGCCAGCAGCCTTTCAGGGGGCTCTGGTAATTCACCCCTCCACTTT. The chain joins TRBV5-4 to TRBJ1-6; 8 nucleotides match TRBD1. This CDR3 has 16 residues. Looked up from germline, CDR1 is SGHNT and CDR2 is YYREEE (reference sequence). Unmatched junction bases numbered 9, after V lost 4 bases and J lost 6 bases. Using reference TRBV5-4 and TRBJ1-6 for the parts outside the CDR3, the full variable domain is ETGVTQSPTHLIKTRGQQVTLRCSSQSGHNTVSWYQQALGQGPQFIFQYYREEENGRGNFPPRFSGLQFPNYSSELNVNALELDDSALYLCASSLSGGSGNSPLHFGNGTRLTVT.

This sequence joins TRBV6-1 and TRBJ1-1, with D possibly TRBD1 on 6 matching bases. Germline loops: CDR1 MNHNS, CDR2 SASEGT. With 5 bases removed from V and 4 bases from J, the gap between germline ends came to 17 bases. This CDR3 has 15 amino acids. CDR3 DNA sequence: TGTGCCAGCAGTAAGAGGGAGGGGGGCGTCACTGAAGCTTTCTTT. This codes for CASSKREGGVTEAFF.

The J gene is TRBJ1-2, the V gene TRBV15; D call uncertain. The V end was cut by 8 bases, the J end by 2 bases, with 9 bases between. CDR3 length equals 12 residues. The germline V gene has CDR1 LNHNV and CDR2 YYDKDF (reference sequence). The CDR3 DNA follows: TGTGCCACCGCGGACTACAACTATGGCTACACCTTC. Its protein product is CATADYNYGYTF.

J is TRBJ1-2 and V is TRBV27; 10 bases align to TRBD1. Germline trimming cut 0 bases from V and 4 bases from J; bases unmatched to any gene: 2. The CDR3 has 15 amino acids. CDR1 and CDR2 from the germline V gene are MNHEY and SMNVEV (reference sequence). The CDR3 protein is CASSLSGQGGYGYTF. Here the CDR3 DNA reads TGTGCCAGCAGTTTATCCGGACAGGGGGGCTATGGCTACACCTTC.

The rearrangement joins TRBV5-1 to TRBJ2-3, with D perhaps matching TRBD2 (5 bases). Germline V gene data show CDR1 as SGHRS and CDR2 as YFSETQ. This CDR3 contains 14 residues. V was shortened by 0 bases and J by 6 bases, with 11 bases between the two germline ends. The DNA for the CDR3 is TGCGCCAGCAGCTTGGCCGACCCGGGGGATACGCAGTATTTT. This encodes CASSLADPGDTQYF.

This clone appeared a single time. This sequence joins TRBV5-1 and TRBJ2-3, with 7 bases identical to TRBD2. CDR3 length: 15 residues. Germline V gene lookup returns CDR1 SGHRS and CDR2 YFSETQ. With 2 bases clipped from V and 0 bases from J, the junction kept 3 bases outside the gene matches. CDR3: CASSFPGGSTDTQYF. The CDR3 coding sequence is TGCGCCAGCAGCTTTCCGGGGGGTAGCACAGATACGCAGTATTTT.